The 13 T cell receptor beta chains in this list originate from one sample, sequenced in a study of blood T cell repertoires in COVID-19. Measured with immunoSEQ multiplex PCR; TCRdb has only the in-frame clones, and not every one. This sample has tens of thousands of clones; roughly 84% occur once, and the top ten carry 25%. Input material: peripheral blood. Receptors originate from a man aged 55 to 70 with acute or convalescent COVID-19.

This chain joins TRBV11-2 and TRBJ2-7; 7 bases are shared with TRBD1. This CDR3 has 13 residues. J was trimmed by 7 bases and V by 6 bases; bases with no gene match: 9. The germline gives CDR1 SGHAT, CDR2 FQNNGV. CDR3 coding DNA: TGTGCCAGCAGAGCTACCGGGACAGCTGAGCAGTACGTC. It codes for CASRATGTAEQYV.

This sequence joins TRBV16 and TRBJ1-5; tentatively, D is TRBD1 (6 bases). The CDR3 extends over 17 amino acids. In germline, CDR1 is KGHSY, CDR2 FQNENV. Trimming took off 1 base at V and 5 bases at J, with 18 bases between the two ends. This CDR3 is CASSQWATGRSDQPQHF. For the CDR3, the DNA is TGTGCCAGCAGCCAATGGGCGACAGGTCGTTCGGATCAGCCCCAGCATTTT.

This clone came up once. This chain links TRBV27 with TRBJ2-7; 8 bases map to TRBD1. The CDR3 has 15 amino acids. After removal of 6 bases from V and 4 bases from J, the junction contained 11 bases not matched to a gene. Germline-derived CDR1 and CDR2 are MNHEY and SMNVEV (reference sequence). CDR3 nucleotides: TGTGCCAGCAGCGATCTAGGACAGGGAGCGTACGAGCAGTACTTC. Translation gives CASSDLGQGAYEQYF.

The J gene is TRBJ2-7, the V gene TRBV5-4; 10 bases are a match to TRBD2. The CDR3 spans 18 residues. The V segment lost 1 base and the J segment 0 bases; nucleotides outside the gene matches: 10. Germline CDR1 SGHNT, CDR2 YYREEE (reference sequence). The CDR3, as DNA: TGTGCCAGCAGCTTGTATGAAGGTAGCGGGGGGTCCTCCTACGAGCAGTACTTC. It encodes CASSLYEGSGGSSYEQYF.

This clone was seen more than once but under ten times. The CDR3 here is CASSPYPGNTGELFF. The CDR3 DNA reads TGTGCCAGCTCACCATATCCAGGGAACACCGGGGAGCTGTTTTTT. The chain couples TRBV18 to TRBJ2-2; D uncertain. CDR3 length equals 15 residues. The germline CDR1 and CDR2 sequences are KGHSH and LQKENI. Trimming removed 2 bases at V and 1 base at J, with 8 bases between.

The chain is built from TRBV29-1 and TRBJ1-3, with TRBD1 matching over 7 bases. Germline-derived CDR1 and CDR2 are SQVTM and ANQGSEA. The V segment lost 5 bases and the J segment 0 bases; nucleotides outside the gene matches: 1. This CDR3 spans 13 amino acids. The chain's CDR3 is CSVWTGSGNTIYF. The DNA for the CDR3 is TGCAGCGTTTGGACAGGCTCTGGAAACACCATATATTTT.

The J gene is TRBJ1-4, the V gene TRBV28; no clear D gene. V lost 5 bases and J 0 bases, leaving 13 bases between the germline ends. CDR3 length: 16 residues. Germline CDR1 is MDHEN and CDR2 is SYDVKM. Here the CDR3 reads CASSETNAATNEKLFF. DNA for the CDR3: TGTGCCAGCAGTGAGACAAACGCAGCAACTAATGAAAAACTGTTTTTT.

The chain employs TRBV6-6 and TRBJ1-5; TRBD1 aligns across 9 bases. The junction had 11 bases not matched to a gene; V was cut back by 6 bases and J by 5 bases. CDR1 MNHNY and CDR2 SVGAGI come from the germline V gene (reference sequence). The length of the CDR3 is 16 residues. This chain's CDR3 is CASSPMRTGDYQPQHF. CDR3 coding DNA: TGTGCCAGCAGCCCCATGCGGACAGGGGATTATCAGCCCCAGCATTTT.

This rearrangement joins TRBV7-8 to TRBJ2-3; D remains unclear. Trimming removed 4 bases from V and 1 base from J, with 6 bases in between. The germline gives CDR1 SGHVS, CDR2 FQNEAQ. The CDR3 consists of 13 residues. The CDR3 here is CASSSQGTDTQYF. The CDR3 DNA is TGTGCCAGCAGCTCCCAGGGCACAGATACGCAGTATTTT.

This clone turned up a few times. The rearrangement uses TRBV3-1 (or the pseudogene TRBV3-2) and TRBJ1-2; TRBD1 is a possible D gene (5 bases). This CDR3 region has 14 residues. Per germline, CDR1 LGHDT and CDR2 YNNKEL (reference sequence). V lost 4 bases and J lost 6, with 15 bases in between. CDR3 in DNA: TGTGCCAGCAGCCTCCGGAGGGGCGAAAATGGCTACACCTTC. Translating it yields CASSLRRGENGYTF.

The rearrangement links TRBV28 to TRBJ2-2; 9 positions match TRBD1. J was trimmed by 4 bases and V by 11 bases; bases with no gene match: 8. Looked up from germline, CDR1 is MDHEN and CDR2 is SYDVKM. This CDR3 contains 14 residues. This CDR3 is CAVGTGYGTGELFF. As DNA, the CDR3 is TGTGCCGTTGGGACAGGGTACGGCACCGGGGAGCTGTTTTTT.

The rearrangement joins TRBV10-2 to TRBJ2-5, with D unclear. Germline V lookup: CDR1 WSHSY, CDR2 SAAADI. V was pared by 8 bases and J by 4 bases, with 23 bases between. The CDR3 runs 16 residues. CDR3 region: CASSSSRGPPSETQYF. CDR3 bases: TGCGCCAGCTCTAGTTCGAGAGGCCCGCCGTCAGAGACCCAGTACTTC.

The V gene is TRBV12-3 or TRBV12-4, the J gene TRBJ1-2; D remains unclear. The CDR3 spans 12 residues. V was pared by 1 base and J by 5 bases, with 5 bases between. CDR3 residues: CASSLGHYGYTF. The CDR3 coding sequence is TGTGCCAGCAGTTTAGGACATTATGGCTACACCTTC.